What follows are 26 T cell receptor beta chains derived from one specimen sequenced in a study of blood T cell repertoires in COVID-19. Profiled with immunoSEQ multiplex PCR; TCRdb holds only in-frame clones, not every one. The sample contains around 140,000 clones, roughly 84% of which appear only once. The specimen sequenced was PBMCs or T cells enriched from blood (not recorded which). The source of these receptors is a man aged 50 or older in a cohort exposed to, infected with or recovered from COVID-19 (not recorded which).

The rearrangement links TRBV5-1 to TRBJ1-1, with 8 nucleotides matching TRBD1. The CDR3 is 17 amino acids. With 4 bases clipped from V and 0 bases from J, the junction kept 11 bases outside the gene matches. CDR1 is SGHRS, CDR2 YFSETQ, per germline. Here the CDR3 reads CASSPRTGLDVNTEAFF. CDR3 nucleotides: TGCGCCAGCAGCCCCAGGACAGGGCTCGACGTGAACACTGAAGCTTTCTTT.

V is TRBV7-9 and J is TRBJ2-5; 10 positions agree with TRBD1. CDR3 length: 16 residues. The V gene's germline CDR1 is SEHNR and CDR2 FQNEAQ (reference sequence). The V and J ends lost 1 base and 2 bases, in that order; junction bases with no gene match: 4. Here the CDR3 DNA reads TGTGCCAGCAGCTTAGGAGACAGGGGGCCTCAAGAGACCCAGTACTTC. Protein: CASSLGDRGPQETQYF.

This clone was seen a few times. The V call is TRBV10-1, the J call TRBJ1-1; D is ambiguous. Trimming removed 4 bases at V and 11 bases at J, with 14 bases between. This CDR3 is built from 12 residues. The germline V gene has CDR1 WNHNN and CDR2 SYGVQD (reference sequence). This chain's CDR3 is CASSATRTGAFF. The CDR3 DNA sequence: TGCGCCAGCAGTGCCACGCGGACGGGGGCTTTCTTT.

The V gene is TRBV18, the J gene TRBJ1-4; a possible D gene is TRBD1 (5 bases). Between the trimmed V and J ends, which lost 3 bases and 4 bases, there was a span of 12 bases. The CDR3 extends over 15 amino acids. Germline loops: CDR1 KGHSH, CDR2 LQKENI. CDR3 residues: CASSPWDGGNEKLFF. CDR3 bases: TGTGCCAGCTCACCGTGGGACGGGGGTAATGAAAAACTGTTTTTT.

The CDR3 loop reads CASSVEPGRNEQFF. The CDR3 DNA follows: TGTGCCAGCAGCGTAGAGCCAGGGAGGAATGAGCAGTTCTTC. The chain joins TRBV9 to TRBJ2-1; a possible D gene is TRBD2 (6 bases). Trimming cost V 0 bases and J 7 bases, with 11 bases left between them. The germline V gene encodes CDR1 SGDLS and CDR2 YYNGEE. The CDR3 has 14 amino acids. Full variable domain (remainder filled in from reference TRBV9 and TRBJ2-1): DSGVTQTPKHLITATGQRVTLRCSPRSGDLSVYWYQQSLDQGLQFLIQYYNGEERAKGNILERFSAQQFPDLHSELNLSSLELGDSALYFCASSVEPGRNEQFFGPGTRLTVL.

Worth noting for this clone: The sample contains more than one DNA sequence encoding this CDR3. V usage is TRBV7-9 and J usage is TRBJ2-7; 11 bases agree with TRBD1. Germline-derived CDR1 and CDR2 are SEHNR and FQNEAQ (reference sequence). Unmatched junction bases numbered 1, after V lost 3 bases and J lost 3 bases. The CDR3 loop spans 14 amino acids. CDR3 sequence (DNA): TGTGCCAGCAGCTTGGGACAGGGGGGCTACGAGCAGTACTTC. It translates to CASSLGQGGYEQYF.

This clone was detected only a few times. This chain joins TRBV18 and TRBJ1-5; D is undetermined. Trimming pared 4 bases from V and 0 bases from J, leaving 10 bases between. CDR1 KGHSH and CDR2 LQKENI come from the germline V gene. This CDR3 region has 15 residues. CDR3 sequence reads: CASSLSANSNQPQHF. CDR3 DNA: TGTGCCAGCTCACTTTCAGCGAATAGCAATCAGCCCCAGCATTTT.

The chain uses TRBV6-5 and TRBJ2-7, with 8 bases that match TRBD2. CDR1 is MNHEY, CDR2 SVGAGI, per germline. There are 13 residues in the CDR3. J was trimmed by 2 bases and V by 6 bases; bases with no gene match: 3. CDR3 protein: CASRKLAAYEQYF. The CDR3 coding sequence is TGTGCCAGCAGGAAACTAGCGGCCTACGAGCAGTACTTC.

The chain recombines TRBV6-1 with TRBJ1-2; perhaps TRBD1 as D (6 bases). CDR1 and CDR2 from the germline V gene are MNHNS and SASEGT. The CDR3 covers 15 residues. V was shortened by 1 base and J by 1 base, with 10 bases between the two germline ends. CDR3 sequence (DNA): TGTGCCAGCAGTGAAGGAGGCAGGGGTAACTATGGCTACACCTTC. Translation gives CASSEGGRGNYGYTF.

This clone was detected once. This chain connects TRBV27 to TRBJ1-2; 7 bases are a match to TRBD1. With 0 bases clipped from V and 0 bases from J, the junction kept 4 bases outside the gene matches. CDR1 and CDR2 (germline): MNHEY, SMNVEV (reference sequence). The CDR3 is 16 residues long. The CDR3 region is CASSLSGQPANYGYTF. The DNA of the CDR3 is TGTGCCAGCAGTTTATCGGGACAGCCAGCTAACTATGGCTACACCTTC.

The rearrangement links TRBV19 to TRBJ2-1; 10 nucleotides agree with TRBD2. The CDR3 runs 15 residues. Trimming took 3 bases from V and 6 from J; bases not matched to a gene: 5. Germline CDR1 LNHDA, CDR2 SQIVND (reference sequence). The CDR3 reads CASSILAGDGNEQFF. Here the CDR3 DNA reads TGTGCCAGTAGTATTCTAGCGGGAGATGGCAATGAGCAGTTCTTC.

The chain uses TRBV6-5 and TRBJ2-2, with D uncertain. CDR1 is MNHEY, CDR2 SVGAGI, per germline. The CDR3 contains 16 residues. The ends were cut back, 0 bases at V and 1 base at J, with 9 bases in the middle. The CDR3 is CASSYSVTLNTGELFF. In nucleotides, the CDR3 is TGTGCCAGCAGTTACTCGGTGACACTGAACACCGGGGAGCTGTTTTTT.

CDR3 sequence: CASSLAGSTEAFF. For the CDR3, the DNA is TGTGCCAGCAGCTTGGCAGGGTCCACTGAAGCTTTCTTT. The chain combines TRBV5-4 with TRBJ1-1, with D maybe TRBD1 (5 bases). Germline CDR1 SGHNT, CDR2 YYREEE (reference sequence). V dropped 0 bases and J dropped 4 bases, with 7 bases sitting between them. This CDR3 has 13 amino acids.

The table lists this clone with a count of one. The chain employs TRBV2 and TRBJ1-5; weak D call: TRBD1 (6 bases). There are 16 residues in the CDR3. The germline V gene has CDR1 SNHLY and CDR2 FYNNEI. Trimming left V 2 bases short and J 7 bases short, with 18 bases between. The CDR3 region has the DNA TGTGCCAGCAGTGAATTGGGGGGGCTGGGGTTACAGCCCCAGCATTTT. The encoded protein is CASSELGGLGLQPQHF.

The chain combines TRBV27 with TRBJ2-1; D is perhaps TRBD2 (5 bases). The V and J ends lost 4 bases and 0 bases respectively, with 7 bases between them. CDR3 length equals 14 residues. From germline, CDR1 is MNHEY and CDR2 SMNVEV (reference sequence). Here the CDR3 reads CASSYGSSYNEQFF. The CDR3 nucleotides read TGTGCCAGCAGTTATGGGAGCTCCTACAATGAGCAGTTCTTC.

The chain joins TRBV28 to TRBJ1-5, with 12 bases identical to TRBD1. The CDR3 sequence is 17 residues long. CDR1 and CDR2 from the germline V gene are MDHEN and SYDVKM. Trimming cost V 5 bases and J 7 bases; bases outside gene matches: 12. CDR3 loop: CASSQNPGQGAGQPQHF. CDR3 DNA: TGTGCCAGCAGTCAAAACCCGGGACAGGGGGCGGGACAGCCCCAGCATTTT.

V and J are TRBV21-1 and TRBJ2-7; the D call in the table, TRBD2, was not verified against the DNA. TRBV21-1 is recorded as a pseudogene. The CDR3 runs 16 residues. The CDR3 here is CASSKGPGRDPYEQYF. As DNA, the CDR3 is TGTGCCAGCAGCAAAGGGCCCGGGCGGGACCCCTACGAGCAGTACTTC.

V and J are TRBV30 and TRBJ1-4; unclear D gene. Trimming removed 2 bases from V and 4 bases from J, with 11 bases in between. CDR3 length: 14 residues. The germline V gene has CDR1 GTSNPN and CDR2 SVGIG (reference sequence). As DNA, the CDR3 is TGTGCCTGGAGTTTGGGAGATCTTAATGAAAAACTGTTTTTT. Its translation: CAWSLGDLNEKLFF.

CDR3 DNA sequence: TGTGCCAGCCTTGCCCGAACGGGGGATAAGGATACGCAGTATTTT. Translated: CASLARTGDKDTQYF. This chain uses TRBV18 with TRBJ2-3; perhaps TRBD2 as D (6 bases). The CDR3 loop spans 15 amino acids. Germline V gene lookup returns CDR1 KGHSH and CDR2 LQKENI. Trimming removed 8 bases at V and 6 bases at J, with 21 bases between.

This chain uses TRBV2 with TRBJ2-3; D may be TRBD2 (5 bases). The CDR3 loop spans 15 amino acids. Trimming shortened V by 5 bases and J by 0 bases, and 12 bases separated the two germline ends. The germline V gene encodes CDR1 SNHLY and CDR2 FYNNEI. The CDR3 sequence: CASSTKRTSTDTQYF. Here the CDR3 DNA reads TGTGCCAGCAGTACCAAGAGGACTAGCACAGATACGCAGTATTTT.

This clone was found once. The chain is built from TRBV7-9 and TRBJ1-3; D is uncertain. The germline V and J ends were trimmed by 1 base and 0 bases, with 7 bases remaining between them. The CDR3 is made up of 15 amino acids. Germline-derived CDR1 and CDR2 are SEHNR and FQNEAQ (reference sequence). Here the CDR3 reads CASSLGGNSGNTIYF. The CDR3 DNA follows: TGTGCCAGCAGCTTAGGAGGGAACTCTGGAAACACCATATATTTT.

The rearrangement links TRBV6-5 to TRBJ2-7; 10 bases align to TRBD1. Germline V gene sequence: CDR1 MNHEY, CDR2 SVGAGI. V dropped 4 bases and J dropped 4; count of bases not matched to a gene: 4. The CDR3 is 14 amino acids. The CDR3 coding sequence is TGTGCCAGCAGTTCCGGGACAGGGGTATACGAGCAGTACTTC. Its translation is CASSSGTGVYEQYF.

The chain carries TRBV13 and TRBJ2-1; 12 bases agree with TRBD2. The germline V gene encodes CDR1 PRHDT and CDR2 FYEKMQ (reference sequence). The CDR3 contains 15 residues. Germline trimming cut 5 bases from V and 8 bases from J; bases unmatched to any gene: 7. DNA of the CDR3: TGTGCCAGCAGCAGAGGACTAGCGGGAACCGATGAGCAGTTCTTC. It specifies CASSRGLAGTDEQFF.

The chain uses TRBV5-1 and TRBJ1-1; maybe TRBD1 (5 bases). Germline V gene sequence: CDR1 SGHRS, CDR2 YFSETQ. This CDR3 region has 13 residues. Between the trimmed V and J ends, which lost 2 bases and 3 bases, there was a span of 8 bases. CDR3 protein: CASSFRVDTEAFF. DNA for the CDR3: TGCGCCAGCAGCTTCAGGGTTGACACTGAAGCTTTCTTT. The whole variable domain, filled in from reference TRBV5-1 and TRBJ1-1, reads KAGVTQTPRYLIKTRGQQVTLSCSPISGHRSVSWYQQTPGQGLQFLFEYFSETQRNKGNFPGRFSGRQFSNSRSEMNVSTLELGDSALYLCASSFRVDTEAFFGQGTRLTVV.

The chain combines TRBV4-1 with TRBJ1-3, with 7 bases fitting TRBD1. In germline, CDR1 is MGHRA, CDR2 YSYEKL. V lost 3 bases, J lost 0 bases, and 8 bases stayed unmatched. There are 17 residues in the CDR3. This CDR3 reads CASSHPGTAGSGNTIYF. The DNA of the CDR3 is TGCGCCAGCAGCCATCCCGGGACAGCGGGCTCTGGAAACACCATATATTTT.

The chain has TRBV27 and TRBJ2-7; D remains ambiguous. Trimming pared 4 bases from V and 0 bases from J, leaving 13 bases between. CDR1 is MNHEY, CDR2 SMNVEV, per germline (reference sequence). The CDR3 spans 15 residues. The DNA for the CDR3 is TGTGCCAGCAGTTCCTCCTTCTTTAGCTCCTACGAGCAGTACTTC. This sequence encodes CASSSSFFSSYEQYF.